The next 17 T cell receptor beta chains were all read from a single sample in a study of human T cells and chemical hapten exposure. TCRdb passed the RACE reads through MiXCR, listing each CDR3 protein once. The data hold some 330,000 distinct CDR3 sequences, with 5% to 6.5% observed a single time. Time point denoted: pre-sensitization, week 0. As to treatment: therapeutic diphenylcyclopropenone sensitization with weekly scalp DPC. The material was whole blood, obtained in connection with sensitization to the hapten diphenylcyclopropenone (DPC). The receptor source for this set is a woman aged 18-35 years with alopecia areata. Some clones in this sample may be carry-over from other donors' samples.

The chain combines TRBV5-1 with TRBJ1-1, with D tentatively TRBD1 (6 bases). CDR3 length: 16 amino acids. V dropped 0 bases and J dropped 4 bases, with 16 bases sitting between them. Per the germline V gene, CDR1 is SGHRS and CDR2 is YFSETQ. CDR3 DNA: TGCGCCAGCAGCTTGGGACAGGCGAGAGGGCCCACTGAAGCTTTCTTT. Translating gives CASSLGQARGPTEAFF. The whole variable domain, remainder taken from reference TRBV5-1 and TRBJ1-1, is KAGVTQTPRYLIKTRGQQVTLSCSPISGHRSVSWYQQTPGQGLQFLFEYFSETQRNKGNFPGRFSGRQFSNSRSEMNVSTLELGDSALYLCASSLGQARGPTEAFFGQGTRLTVV.

This clonotype has at least ten counts. The chain combines TRBV29-1 with TRBJ2-7; 8 nucleotides line up with TRBD1. This CDR3 is built from 12 residues. With 7 bases clipped from V and 7 bases from J, the junction kept 9 bases outside the gene matches. In germline, CDR1 is SQVTM, CDR2 ANQGSEA. CDR3 residues: CSAIGQGGEQYF. The CDR3 coding sequence is TGCAGCGCGATCGGACAGGGCGGGGAGCAGTACTTC.

At least ten counts were recorded for this clonotype. The chain employs TRBV7-8 and TRBJ2-5; D is undetermined. V lost 1 base and J lost 3, with 6 bases in between. Germline loops: CDR1 SGHVS, CDR2 FQNEAQ. This CDR3 is 13 amino acids long. The CDR3, as DNA: TGTGCCAGCAGCTTAGGGGCTAAAGAGACCCAGTACTTC. The encoded protein is CASSLGAKETQYF.

This clonotype was counted between two and nine times. V gene TRBV4-1 combines with J gene TRBJ2-5, with D maybe TRBD2 (6 bases). This CDR3 is built from 15 residues. CDR1 is MGHRA, CDR2 YSYEKL, per germline. Trimming took off 4 bases at V and 1 base at J, with 13 bases between the two ends. The DNA for the CDR3 is TGCGCCAGCAGCCGCGGGGCAGGGACCCAAGAGACCCAGTACTTC. As protein: CASSRGAGTQETQYF.

The V call is TRBV24-1, the J call TRBJ2-3; D not certain. CDR1 and CDR2 (germline): KGHDR, SFDVKD. The CDR3 extends over 13 amino acids. V was pared by 4 bases and J by 2 bases, with 6 bases between. In DNA form, the CDR3 reads TGTGCCACCAGTGAACACGCCACAGATACGCAGTATTTT. Translated: CATSEHATDTQYF.

This clonotype was counted only a few times. The V call is TRBV6-2 or TRBV6-3, the J call TRBJ1-5; 7 nucleotides match TRBD1. The germline V gene has CDR1 MNHEY and CDR2 SVGEGT. The CDR3 sequence is 12 residues long. Trimming at V came to 9 bases and at J to 5 bases, leaving 4 bases not matched to a gene. Written as DNA, the CDR3 is TGTGCCAGTGGACAGGCTTATCAGCCCCAGCATTTT. Protein product: CASGQAYQPQHF.

Ten or more counts support this clonotype. The chain links TRBV7-6 to TRBJ1-6; D is uncertain. Between the trimmed V and J ends, which lost 5 bases and 4 bases, there was a span of 9 bases. The CDR3 covers 14 residues. The V gene's germline CDR1 is SGHVS and CDR2 FNYEAQ. CDR3 DNA: TGTGCCAGCAGCCTCGAGGGTTATAATTCACCCCTCCACTTT. This gives the protein CASSLEGYNSPLHF.

This clonotype was counted ten times or more. This chain links TRBV24-1 with TRBJ2-2; D gene uncertain. This CDR3 has 12 residues. Per germline, CDR1 KGHDR and CDR2 SFDVKD. Trimming left V 12 bases short and J 4 bases short, with 11 bases between. Written as DNA, the CDR3 is TGTGCCGGATATAGGCGCACCGGGGAGCTGTTTTTT. Protein product: CAGYRRTGELFF.

This clonotype was seen more than once but under ten times. The rearrangement links TRBV7-8 to TRBJ2-1; 9 nucleotides match TRBD2. Trimming took 2 bases from V and 7 from J; bases not matched to a gene: 6. CDR3 length equals 15 residues. Per germline, CDR1 SGHVS and CDR2 FQNEAQ. The CDR3 is CASSLSRLAGNEQFF. In DNA form, the CDR3 reads TGTGCCAGCAGCTTAAGTAGGCTAGCGGGGAATGAGCAGTTCTTC.

V gene TRBV9 combines with J gene TRBJ2-2; maybe TRBD1 (5 bases). The germline V gene encodes CDR1 SGDLS and CDR2 YYNGEE. With 3 bases removed from V and 6 bases from J, the gap between germline ends came to 18 bases. This CDR3 is 16 amino acids long. CDR3 bases: TGTGCCAGCAGCGCCCCAGGGTTCCTGGGCGCCGGGGAGCTGTTTTTT. The encoded protein is CASSAPGFLGAGELFF.

The V call is TRBV4-3, the J call TRBJ2-6; TRBD1 might be the D (6 bases). Germline assignment: CDR1 LGHNA and CDR2 YSLEER. The CDR3 totals 15 residues. With 8 bases removed from V and 0 bases from J, the gap between germline ends came to 11 bases. The DNA of the CDR3 is TGCGCCAGCCGCGGACAGAGCTCTGGGGCCAACGTCCTGACTTTC. This gives the protein CASRGQSSGANVLTF.

This clonotype has a count of ten or more. J is TRBJ1-6 and V is TRBV18; the D is unclear. The CDR3 extends over 13 amino acids. Germline V gene lookup returns CDR1 KGHSH and CDR2 LQKENI. V lost 8 bases to trimming and J lost 6 bases, with 11 bases between them. DNA for the CDR3: TGTGCCAGCCGGGTGATGTCTAATTCACCCCTCCACTTT. Translated, it gives CASRVMSNSPLHF.

The sample holds a few counts of this clonotype. The CDR3 DNA is TGCAGTGCTATGAACCGGGACAGCTCTACAGATACGCAGTATTTT. Translating gives CSAMNRDSSTDTQYF. The chain recombines TRBV20-1 with TRBJ2-3; the match to TRBD1 covers 7 bases. The CDR3 consists of 15 residues. The ends lost 4 bases at V and 3 bases at J; junction bases unmatched: 10. Germline V CDR1 and CDR2: DFQATT, SNEGSKA (reference sequence).

This clonotype was counted once. This chain joins TRBV6-1 and TRBJ2-3, with a tentative D call TRBD2 (6 bases). This CDR3 region has 11 residues. In germline, CDR1 is MNHNS, CDR2 SASEGT. Between the trimmed V and J ends, which lost 6 bases and 8 bases, there was a span of 9 bases. The CDR3 is CASRWGVTQYF. As DNA, the CDR3 is TGTGCCAGCAGATGGGGGGTTACGCAGTATTTT.

This clonotype was picked up many times. V gene TRBV29-1 combines with J gene TRBJ2-7, with D hard to call. CDR1 SQVTM and CDR2 ANQGSEA come from the germline V gene. This CDR3 has 11 residues. V was clipped by 5 bases and J by 9 bases, with 14 bases between them. The CDR3: CSVRTDPGQYF. The CDR3 nucleotides are TGCAGCGTTCGGACGGACCCCGGGCAGTACTTC.

The V call is TRBV9, the J call TRBJ2-3, with TRBD2 matching 11 bases. CDR1 and CDR2 from the germline V gene are SGDLS and YYNGEE. There are 15 residues in the CDR3. After removal of 1 base from V and 6 bases from J, the junction contained 4 bases not matched to a gene. CDR3 coding DNA: TGTGCCAGCAGCGTATTGACTAGCGGGGCGGATACGCAGTATTTT. Protein product: CASSVLTSGADTQYF.

This clonotype was found many times. The chain recombines TRBV12-3 or TRBV12-4 with TRBJ1-1; weak D call: TRBD1 (6 bases). V was clipped by 6 bases and J by 4 bases, with 15 bases between them. This CDR3 has 14 residues. Here the CDR3 DNA reads TGTGCCAGCAGCGTCGGGGGCGCAGGCACTGAAGCTTTCTTT. This encodes CASSVGGAGTEAFF.